This entry lists 29 T cell receptor beta chains sequenced from one sample in a study of blood T cell repertoires in COVID-19. The method was immunoSEQ multiplex PCR; TCRdb's version includes in-frame clones alone and lacks a portion of them. The sample shows about 670,000 clones, 80% to 90% of them seen only once. Material: peripheral blood. The receptor set was obtained from a woman in her late teens or twenties with acute or convalescent COVID-19.

J is TRBJ2-7 and V is TRBV12-3 or TRBV12-4, with 9 bases aligning to TRBD1. V shed 5 bases and J 2 bases; nucleotides not matched to a gene: 1. The CDR3 extends over 13 amino acids. The CDR3 DNA reads TGTGCCAGCAGTGGGGACAGGGCCTACGAGCAGTACTTC. Translated, it gives CASSGDRAYEQYF.

V and J are TRBV27 and TRBJ2-5, with D unclear. This CDR3 has 13 amino acids. Deletions cut 6 bases from V and 5 bases from J, with 13 bases between. Germline lookup yields CDR1 MNHEY and CDR2 SMNVEV (reference sequence). The CDR3 coding sequence is TGTGCCAGCAGCAAGAGGAGTGGGGAGACCCAGTACTTC. Amino acid sequence: CASSKRSGETQYF.

This sequence joins TRBV10-2 and TRBJ1-2, with D possibly being TRBD1 (5 bases). CDR3 length: 13 amino acids. Trimming left V 6 bases short and J 5 bases short, with 13 bases between. The germline V gene encodes CDR1 WSHSY and CDR2 SAAADI. The CDR3 DNA sequence: TGCGCCAGCAGGACTGGGCAGGGATATGGCTACACCTTC. Amino acid sequence: CASRTGQGYGYTF.

The chain combines TRBV12-5 with TRBJ1-2; 10 positions agree with TRBD1. The CDR3 contains 14 residues. The V segment lost 7 bases and the J segment 2 bases; nucleotides outside the gene matches: 4. The germline gives CDR1 LGHNT, CDR2 FRNRAP. CDR3 loop: CASAAGQGNYGYTF. DNA for the CDR3: TGTGCTAGTGCGGCGGGACAGGGGAACTATGGCTACACCTTC.

This clone occurred a few times. The V and J genes are TRBV19 and TRBJ1-1, with 9 positions matching TRBD1. The V segment lost 7 bases and the J segment 0 bases; nucleotides outside the gene matches: 12. CDR1 is LNHDA, CDR2 SQIVND, per germline (reference sequence). The CDR3 has 17 amino acids. The chain's CDR3 is CASIGGRDRALNTEAFF. The CDR3 DNA reads TGTGCCAGTATCGGTGGCCGGGACAGGGCCTTGAACACTGAAGCTTTCTTT.

Comments on this clone: One end of the junction varies from germline; a read error may be responsible. The CDR3 is CASSQGRQYLDF. The DNA of the CDR3 is TGTGCCAGCAGCCAAGGCCGACAGTATCTCGACTTC. The chain has TRBV3-1 (or the pseudogene TRBV3-2) and TRBJ2-4, with D possibly matching TRBD1 (5 bases). The CDR3 length is 12 residues. The germline CDR1 and CDR2 sequences are LGHDT and YNNKEL (reference sequence).

The rearrangement links TRBV30 to TRBJ2-7; possible D gene TRBD1, 6 bases. V was shortened by 1 base and J by 4 bases, with 11 bases between the two germline ends. Looked up from germline, CDR1 is GTSNPN and CDR2 is SVGIG (reference sequence). This CDR3 is built from 13 residues. CDR3 protein: CAWSGGQGYEQYF. CDR3 DNA: TGTGCCTGGAGTGGGGGGCAGGGGTACGAGCAGTACTTC.

The chain uses TRBV20-1 and TRBJ2-3; 10 bases align to TRBD2. Germline V lookup: CDR1 DFQATT, CDR2 SNEGSKA (reference sequence). Trimming cost V 3 bases and J 2 bases; bases outside gene matches: 8. This CDR3 has 16 residues. Written as DNA, the CDR3 is TGCAGTGCTAGTTCTCTAGCGGGGGTACTCACAGATACGCAGTATTTT. Encoded protein: CSASSLAGVLTDTQYF.

This chain connects TRBV9 to TRBJ2-7; TRBD1 matches at 7 bases. Germline CDR1 reads SGDLS; CDR2 reads YYNGEE. The V gene end was trimmed by 4 bases and the J gene end by 1 base; junction bases not matched to a gene: 8. CDR3 length: 15 residues. As DNA, the CDR3 is TGTGCCAGCAGCTACTCCGGGACAGAATCCTACGAGCAGTACTTC. It specifies CASSYSGTESYEQYF.

This clone was found once. The chain has TRBV7-9 and TRBJ1-3; tentatively, D is TRBD1 (6 bases). The germline V gene encodes CDR1 SEHNR and CDR2 FQNEAQ (reference sequence). The V end was cut by 8 bases, the J end by 3 bases, with 17 bases between. This CDR3 is 15 amino acids long. The CDR3 DNA is TGTGCCAGCGCAAGAGCGGGGGGCGGTGGAAACACCATATATTTT. Its protein is CASARAGGGGNTIYF.

This clone was picked up one time. At the DNA level, this CDR3 is encoded by other sequences in the same sample as well. This rearrangement joins TRBV6-5 to TRBJ1-2, with TRBD1 matching 8 bases. Trimming removed 4 bases from V and 5 bases from J; junction bases left unmatched: 3. The CDR3 runs 13 residues. Germline V gene data show CDR1 as MNHEY and CDR2 as SVGAGI. CDR3 in amino acids: CASSLQGGYGYTF. CDR3 nucleotides: TGTGCCAGCAGTTTACAGGGGGGATATGGCTACACCTTC.

V is TRBV4-2 and J is TRBJ2-3, with D possibly matching TRBD1 (5 bases). This CDR3 has 15 amino acids. Germline V gene data show CDR1 as LGHNA and CDR2 as YNFKEQ. V lost 0 bases and J lost 3, with 10 bases in between. The DNA of the CDR3 is TGTGCCAGCAGCCAAGAATCCCCAGGGACAGATACGCAGTATTTT. Amino acids: CASSQESPGTDTQYF.

This clone was seen only a few times. The DNA for the CDR3 is TGCGCCAGCAGCTCGACAATGGGCGGGGGGGATTACAATGAGCAGTTCTTC. Its protein is CASSSTMGGGDYNEQFF. V usage is TRBV5-1 and J usage is TRBJ2-1, with 9 bases lining up with TRBD2. Trimming at V came to 3 bases and at J to 4 bases, leaving 11 bases not matched to a gene. From germline, CDR1 is SGHRS and CDR2 YFSETQ. The CDR3 totals 17 residues.

The rearrangement uses TRBV4-1 and TRBJ1-5; perhaps TRBD1 as D (6 bases). The germline V gene has CDR1 MGHRA and CDR2 YSYEKL. V gave up 2 bases and J gave up 3 bases, with 11 bases separating them. The CDR3 contains 15 residues. CDR3 coding DNA: TGCGCCAGCAGCCAAACAGGGACCCCCAATCAGCCCCAGCATTTT. It codes for CASSQTGTPNQPQHF.

The J gene is TRBJ2-7, the V gene TRBV5-1; 7 bases line up with TRBD1. Trimming cost V 0 bases and J 3 bases; bases outside gene matches: 3. The CDR3 sequence is 14 residues long. Germline loops: CDR1 SGHRS, CDR2 YFSETQ. The CDR3 spells CASSLAQGFYEQYF. CDR3 DNA sequence: TGCGCCAGCAGCTTGGCACAGGGGTTCTACGAGCAGTACTTC.

V is TRBV29-1 and J is TRBJ1-6, with D perhaps matching TRBD1 (6 bases). From germline, CDR1 is SQVTM and CDR2 ANQGSEA. CDR3 length: 14 residues. With 5 bases removed from V and 5 bases from J, the gap between germline ends came to 13 bases. The CDR3 DNA follows: TGCAGCGTTCAAGTACAGGGAGATAATTCACCCCTCCACTTT. It yields the protein CSVQVQGDNSPLHF.

The chain carries TRBV25-1 and TRBJ2-5; the match to TRBD1 covers 7 bases. Germline V gene sequence: CDR1 MGHDK, CDR2 SYGVNS. J lost 5 bases, V lost 6 bases, and 6 bases had no gene match. CDR3 size: 13 residues. The CDR3: CASRSTGSETQYF. In DNA, the CDR3 is TGTGCCAGCAGATCGACAGGGAGTGAGACCCAGTACTTC.

The J gene is TRBJ1-4, the V gene TRBV6-5; D unclear. V was trimmed by 4 bases and J by 3 bases, leaving 9 bases between them. Germline CDR1 reads MNHEY; CDR2 reads SVGAGI. CDR3 length equals 14 residues. In DNA, the CDR3 is TGTGCCAGCAGTTTGGACTGGGCTAATGAAAAACTGTTTTTT. This codes for CASSLDWANEKLFF.

The rearrangement links TRBV12-3 or TRBV12-4 to TRBJ2-1; 7 bases are a match to TRBD2. Trimming at V came to 2 bases and at J to 13 bases, leaving 8 bases not matched to a gene. This CDR3 spans 13 amino acids. DNA of the CDR3: TGTGCCAGCAGTTTACCCGAGAAAGCGGGACAGTTCTTC. Its protein product is CASSLPEKAGQFF.

The rearrangement links TRBV2 to TRBJ1-2; D gene unclear. Germline CDR1 SNHLY, CDR2 FYNNEI. The CDR3 has 13 residues. The V end lost 3 bases, the J end lost 14 bases, and 19 bases lay between the germline ends. The CDR3 loop reads CASSDRQDLEKTF. CDR3 sequence (DNA): TGTGCCAGCAGTGATCGGCAGGACTTAGAGAAGACCTTC.

The chain recombines TRBV25-1 with TRBJ1-1, with 9 bases that match TRBD1. V was pared by 4 bases and J by 2 bases, with 5 bases of the junction left unmatched. Germline V gene sequence: CDR1 MGHDK, CDR2 SYGVNS. CDR3 length equals 15 residues. CDR3 DNA sequence: TGTGCCAGCAGTGGGTGGGACAGGGCAAACACTGAAGCTTTCTTT. It translates to CASSGWDRANTEAFF. Full variable domain (missing parts from reference TRBV25-1 and TRBJ1-1): EADIYQTPRYLVIGTGKKITLECSQTMGHDKMYWYQQDPGMELHLIHYSYGVNSTEKGDLSSESTVSRIRTEHFPLTLESARPSHTSQYLCASSGWDRANTEAFFGQGTRLTVV.

The chain has TRBV24-1 and TRBJ2-5, with D hard to call. CDR1 and CDR2 (germline): KGHDR, SFDVKD. The germline V and J ends were trimmed by 0 bases and 2 bases, with 3 bases remaining between them. The CDR3 is 13 residues long. CDR3 in amino acids: CATSDLLQETQYF. CDR3 sequence (DNA): TGTGCCACCAGTGATTTGTTACAAGAGACCCAGTACTTC.

J is TRBJ2-7 and V is TRBV30, with D unclear. Trimming removed 4 bases at V and 1 base at J, with 11 bases between. Germline V gene lookup returns CDR1 GTSNPN and CDR2 SVGIG (reference sequence). The CDR3 totals 13 residues. CDR3 sequence (DNA): TGTGCCTGGACCCCACCCAGTTCCTACGAGCAGTACTTC. It is translated as CAWTPPSSYEQYF.

The chain employs TRBV6-5 and TRBJ2-3, with D perhaps TRBD1 (6 bases). The germline V gene has CDR1 MNHEY and CDR2 SVGAGI. With 10 bases removed from V and 2 bases from J, the gap between germline ends came to 19 bases. The CDR3 has 15 amino acids. DNA for the CDR3: TGTGCCACCGAGTCCCGGGACACCCACACAGATACGCAGTATTTT. The encoded protein is CATESRDTHTDTQYF.

The genes are TRBV5-5 and TRBJ1-2, with D possibly TRBD1 on 5 matching bases. V lost 3 bases, J lost 13 bases, and 22 bases lay in between. The germline V gene has CDR1 SGHKS and CDR2 YYEKEE (reference sequence). The CDR3 totals 14 residues. CDR3 in DNA: TGTGCCAGCAGCTATCCGCAAGGAGGGGCGCTTGTCACCTTC. It yields the protein CASSYPQGGALVTF.

This chain connects TRBV7-9 to TRBJ1-6; TRBD1 agrees at 7 bases. In germline, CDR1 is SEHNR, CDR2 FQNEAQ (reference sequence). The CDR3 totals 12 residues. V dropped 6 bases and J dropped 7; count of bases not matched to a gene: 0. The CDR3 region is CASRTGNSPLHF. In DNA, the CDR3 is TGTGCCAGCAGGACAGGGAATTCACCCCTCCACTTT.

The genes are TRBV2 and TRBJ1-4; tentatively, D is TRBD1 (6 bases). Trimming shortened V by 3 bases and J by 3 bases, and 11 bases separated the two germline ends. In germline, CDR1 is SNHLY, CDR2 FYNNEI. This CDR3 has 15 amino acids. This CDR3 reads CASSERGGPNEKLFF. The CDR3 DNA reads as TGTGCCAGCAGTGAGAGGGGGGGGCCTAATGAAAAACTGTTTTTT.

The chain uses TRBV18 and TRBJ1-1; possible D gene TRBD1, 6 bases. The CDR3 is 14 amino acids. V was clipped by 6 bases and J by 6 bases, with 17 bases between them. The germline gives CDR1 KGHSH, CDR2 LQKENI. The CDR3 protein is CASSPAQGTAEAFF. The CDR3 nucleotides are TGTGCCAGCTCGCCCGCCCAGGGGACGGCTGAAGCTTTCTTT.

Here the CDR3 reads CASSWAGTPTNTEAFF. The CDR3 nucleotides read TGCGCCAGCAGCTGGGCCGGGACACCAACTAACACTGAAGCTTTCTTT. The genes are TRBV5-1 and TRBJ1-1; weak D call: TRBD1 (6 bases). The CDR3 is 16 amino acids. The germline CDR1 and CDR2 sequences are SGHRS and YFSETQ. Deletions cut 3 bases from V and 2 bases from J, with 17 bases between. Full variable domain (outside the CDR3, taken from reference TRBV5-1 and TRBJ1-1): KAGVTQTPRYLIKTRGQQVTLSCSPISGHRSVSWYQQTPGQGLQFLFEYFSETQRNKGNFPGRFSGRQFSNSRSEMNVSTLELGDSALYLCASSWAGTPTNTEAFFGQGTRLTVV.